This T cell receptor (beta chain) was retrieved from a study of blood T cell repertoires in COVID-19 (TCRdb year 2020). In terms of the full investigation: Samples covering the acute and convalescent phases of COVID-19 were provided by collaborators in the United States, Italy and Spain. The material from the prospective study consisted of cDNA or gDNA derived from T cells, B-cell-depleted T cells, or PBMCs. Deeply sampled blood TCRbeta repertoires from subjects exposed to, actively infected with, or recovered from COVID-19 were included in the dataset. The repertoires were released in a freely available public database intended as a resource for research on the immune response to SARS-CoV-2. Samples came from the ongoing ImmuneRACE study (first 160 participants) plus 1,254 subjects from 6 global collaborators. The sample metadata nearly always contained a de-identified subject ID, COVID-19 status, age in years and sex. HLA class I and class II types, where available, came from metadata supplied by the sample provider rather than from assay-based typing.

CDR1 and CDR2, per the germline V gene, are SGHTA and FQGNSA. The CDR3, from cysteine to phenylalanine, totals 15 residues. The DNA shown is the 45-base CDR3, in frame from base 1. Here V drops 2 bases and J drops 5 bases, and the junction holds 7 bases not matched to any gene. On this clone itself: It has no known antigen specificity. Per-base quality was not reported, and no clone a single base away is much larger than it.

The collaborating institutions used their own protocols to collect whole blood in K2EDTA tubes. For TCRbeta analysis, collaborators shipped samples in one of three forms: frozen whole blood, isolated PBMCs, or DNA extracted from either of those sample types. TCRbeta CDR3 regions were amplified from genomic DNA using the immunoSEQ Assay, a bias-controlled multiplex PCR. The authors' pipeline ran thus. The number of nucleated cells in each sample was estimated from the amplification of reference gene primers within the assay. To quantify the absolute abundance of each unique TCRbeta CDR3 rearrangement, sequence reads were collapsed and filtered. For each sample, productive Simpson clonality was calculated as the square root of Simpson's diversity index over productive rearrangements. Not all clones reach the TCRdb copy of this immuneACCESS table, which keeps in-frame sequences only. Checked studies attribute under half of the gap to unresolved V genes and leave the rest unexplained. Clone size and the V and J calls come from that table; the DNA yielded D and trimming. Present in this sample are some 62,000 clones, around 80% of which were seen just once. The leading ten clones occupy over 15% of the sample.

The paper as a whole reports these results and caveats: Clinical and demographic metadata were provided uncurated, with the amount varying by source and participant.

The sample taken for sequencing was peripheral blood. The rearrangement combines TRBV7-2 with TRBJ2-3; TRBD2 matches 7 bases in the middle. The sequence was collected from a man in his 60s with acute or convalescent COVID-19. The CDR3 protein: CASSLRREEQDTQYF. The base sequence is TGTGCCAGCAGCTTACGCCGGGAGGAACAAGATACGCAGTATTTT.